This is a list of T cell receptor beta chains from one sample in a study of CD8 T cells in Susac syndrome. TCRdb analysed the immunoSEQ multiplex PCR reads with MiXCR anew, one entry per CDR3 protein. The sample holds 140,000 or so distinct CDR3 sequences, around 95% seen once. The sample was CD4+ T cells from PBMCs. These receptors all come from a human donor with Susac syndrome. Each CDR3 is given with its conserved first and last residue. The order of the fields is D gene, V gene, J gene, clone size, CDR3 length, CDR3 DNA, CDR3 protein. D genes are given only for firm matches. A row's size may be missing; if present it is once, few, many or a size class.

.	TRBV6-6	TRBJ2-5	.	15	TGTGCCAGCAGTTACTCGAGAGGGGACCTCGAGACCCAGTACTTC	CASSYSRGDLETQYF
.	TRBV20-1	TRBJ2-2	.	14	TGCAGTGCTGAAGGGGCAGGACGGCCCGGGGAGCTGTTTTTT	CSAEGAGRPGELFF
TRBD2	TRBV28	TRBJ2-3	once	13	TGTGCCAGCAGGACTAGCGCCACAGATACGCAGTATTTT	CASRTSATDTQYF
.	TRBV12-3/TRBV12-4	TRBJ2-4	.	14	TGTGCCAGCAGTTTGGCGGGGGCGAGAAACATTCAGTACTTC	CASSLAGARNIQYF
TRBD2	TRBV10-3	TRBJ2-7	.	15	TGTGCCATCAGTGAACGCGGGGGGGGGCCCTACGAGCAGTACTTC	CAISERGGGPYEQYF
.	TRBV20-1	TRBJ2-3	.	13	TGCAGTGCTAGCGGGGTAGTCGGAGATACGCAGTATTTT	CSASGVVGDTQYF
.	TRBV28	TRBJ2-2	.	15	TGTGCCAGCACCCCGGTTTGGGCGAACACCGGGGAGCTGTTTTTT	CASTPVWANTGELFF
.	TRBV20-1	TRBJ1-5	.	13	TGCAGTGCTAGGCAGGATCTGAGCCAGCCCCAGCATTTT	CSARQDLSQPQHF
TRBD2	TRBV7-8	TRBJ2-1	.	14	TGTGCCAGCAGCTTAATGGCGGGGGGCTATGAGCAGTTCTTC	CASSLMAGGYEQFF
.	TRBV29-1	TRBJ2-5	.	12	TGCAGCGTTGATACAGACCAAGAGACCCAGTACTTC	CSVDTDQETQYF
.	TRBV19	TRBJ1-5	once	17	TGTGCCAGTAGTACCCCGGGAAGATCGAGTGGCAATCAGCCCCAGCATTTT	CASSTPGRSSGNQPQHF
.	TRBV20-1	TRBJ1-4	.	15	TGCAGTGCTAGAGTTCCGGGACAAGGGGCTGAAAAACTGTTTTTT	CSARVPGQGAEKLFF
TRBD1	TRBV18	TRBJ1-1	.	15	TGTGCCAGCTCACAACGAGGACAGGGGGCCACTGAAGCTTTCTTT	CASSQRGQGATEAFF
TRBD2	TRBV6-1	TRBJ2-7	.	16	TGTGCCAGCAGTACGGGACTAGCGGGAGGGCTGGGCGAGCAGTACTTC	CASSTGLAGGLGEQYF
TRBD1	TRBV19	TRBJ2-3	.	13	TGTGCCAGTAGAAGGGGGCGCACAGATACGCAGTATTTT	CASRRGRTDTQYF
.	TRBV2	TRBJ2-2	.	14	TGTGCCAGCATTCTCCAGGCGAACACCGGGGAGCTGTTTTTT	CASILQANTGELFF
.	TRBV14	TRBJ2-7	.	14	TGTGCCAGCAGCCAAGATCTCGCATCCTACGAGCAGTACTTC	CASSQDLASYEQYF
.	TRBV18	TRBJ1-2	.	14	TGTGCCAGCTCACCTAGGGGGGCACAGTATGGCTACACCTTC	CASSPRGAQYGYTF
.	TRBV24-1	TRBJ2-1	.	15	TGTGCCACCAGTGACCCGTTAGGACCCAACAATGAGCAGTTCTTC	CATSDPLGPNNEQFF
.	TRBV27	TRBJ1-5	.	15	TGTGCCAGCAGTTCCCAGGGCCTTAGCAATCAGCCCCAGCATTTT	CASSSQGLSNQPQHF
TRBD2	TRBV20-1	TRBJ2-7	.	14	TGCAGTGCTAGAGAGACTAGCGGGATTTACGAGCAGTACTTC	CSARETSGIYEQYF
.	TRBV20-1	TRBJ1-2	.	13	TGCAGTGCTAGAACCGGGTACAATCTAGGCTACACCTTC	CSARTGYNLGYTF
.	TRBV6-1	TRBJ2-1	.	15	TGTGCCAGCAGTGAACAGGGAAATACCTACAATGAGCAGTTCTTC	CASSEQGNTYNEQFF
.	TRBV20-1	TRBJ2-5	.	14	TGCAGTGCCTTACCGGCTCAGTCCCAAGAGACCCAGTACTTC	CSALPAQSQETQYF
TRBD1	TRBV29-1	TRBJ2-7	.	16	TGCAGCGTTGCCTTCGGACAGGGGGCTATCCCTTACGAGCAGTACTTC	CSVAFGQGAIPYEQYF
TRBD1	TRBV5-4	TRBJ2-7	.	13	TGTGCCAGCAGCTTGAGACAGGGCTACGAGCAGTACTTC	CASSLRQGYEQYF
TRBD1	TRBV4-1	TRBJ2-3	.	15	TGCGCCAGCAGCCGCGGACAGGGGCGCACAGATACGCAGTATTTT	CASSRGQGRTDTQYF
.	TRBV6-5	TRBJ2-2	.	16	TGTGCCAGCAGTTACTCGGGAGGCGCGAACACCGGGGAGCTGTTTTTT	CASSYSGGANTGELFF